This T cell receptor beta chain appears in the sequencing data of a study of T-cell reconstitution after alpha-beta-depleted transplantation in children. This clonotype occurred many times. The TCRbeta library incorporated unique molecular identifiers. TCRdb analysed the PCR reads with MiXCR anew, one entry per CDR3 protein. The repertoire consists of fewer than 95,000 distinct CDR3 sequences, with about 12% occurring once and the leading ten covering 14%. V lost 7 bases and J lost 5; bases outside the gene matches: 7. This CDR3 region has 13 residues. Looked up from germline, CDR1 is SQVTM and CDR2 is ANQGSEA.

The specimen comprised PBMCs from the stem cell graft donor, sampled from the stem cell graft. This rearrangement joins TRBV29-1 to TRBJ2-5, with 10 bases identical to TRBD2. This TCR came from a human donor who donated a stem cell graft to a child with inherited bone marrow failure. The CDR3 DNA is TGCAGCGGAGCTAGCGGGAGTCAGGAGACCCAGTACTTC. Protein: CSGASGSQETQYF.